These 26 T cell receptor beta chains were sequenced from one sample in a study of T cell responses to AZD1222 COVID-19 vaccine. Profiling relied on immunoSEQ multiplex PCR, and the TCRdb table lists in-frame clones only, not all of them. The repertoire consists of 97,000 or so clones, with just over 90% occurring once and the leading ten covering 8% to 8.5%. Sequences were derived from peripheral blood, sampled 28 days after the second AZD1222 dose. The receptors here all came from an adult who received the AZD1222 COVID-19 vaccine.

This chain joins TRBV29-1 and TRBJ2-5; no definite D call. V gave up 6 bases and J gave up 4 bases, with 9 bases separating them. Germline CDR1 and CDR2: SQVTM and ANQGSEA. The CDR3 length is 11 residues. This CDR3 reads CSVSKGETQYF. The DNA of the CDR3 is TGCAGCGTATCAAAGGGAGAGACCCAGTACTTC.

This chain uses TRBV20-1 with TRBJ2-3; no clear D. This CDR3 has 11 residues. V was cut by 3 bases and J by 1 base, with 2 bases left in between. CDR1 is DFQATT, CDR2 SNEGSKA, per germline (reference sequence). CDR3 bases: TGCAGTGCTAGGCGCACAGATACGCAGTATTTT. As protein: CSARRTDTQYF.

The V and J genes are TRBV15 and TRBJ2-2, with TRBD2 matching over 9 bases. Unmatched junction bases numbered 5, after V lost 2 bases and J lost 1 base. The CDR3 loop spans 17 amino acids. In germline, CDR1 is LNHNV, CDR2 YYDKDF (reference sequence). The CDR3 protein is CATSRTGAGGNTGELFF. As DNA, the CDR3 is TGTGCCACCAGCAGAACCGGAGCGGGAGGGAACACCGGGGAGCTGTTTTTT.

The chain uses TRBV28 and TRBJ2-7, with 10 nucleotides matching TRBD2. Germline V gene sequence: CDR1 MDHEN, CDR2 SYDVKM. This CDR3 region has 15 residues. J was trimmed by 2 bases and V by 4 bases; bases with no gene match: 5. The DNA of the CDR3 is TGTGCCAGCAGTTGGATAAGCGGGAGGGCCTACGAGCAGTACTTC. Translation: CASSWISGRAYEQYF.

V gene TRBV16 combines with J gene TRBJ1-1, with TRBD1 identical over 7 bases. V shed 8 bases and J 7 bases; nucleotides not matched to a gene: 7. The CDR3 contains 12 residues. Per germline, CDR1 KGHSY and CDR2 FQNENV. This chain's CDR3 is CASGQGTVEAFF. The CDR3 DNA is TGTGCCAGCGGACAAGGGACAGTTGAAGCTTTCTTT.

The V and J genes are TRBV7-3 and TRBJ1-2; 9 nucleotides agree with TRBD1. Germline CDR1 SGHTA, CDR2 FQGTGA. This CDR3 comprises 13 residues. V was pared by 5 bases and J by 6 bases, with 4 bases of the junction left unmatched. The CDR3 is CASSPTGGDGYTF. DNA for the CDR3: TGTGCCAGCAGCCCAACAGGGGGCGATGGCTACACCTTC.

The chain carries TRBV19 and TRBJ2-2, with 10 bases matching TRBD2. The V and J ends lost 5 bases and 6 bases, in that order; junction bases with no gene match: 6. This CDR3 has 15 amino acids. Germline V CDR1 and CDR2: LNHDA, SQIVND (reference sequence). CDR3 nucleotides: TGTGCCAGTAGTTTGACTAGCGGGTTCGCCGGGGAGCTGTTTTTT. Residues: CASSLTSGFAGELFF. Full variable domain (rest looked up from reference TRBV19 and TRBJ2-2): DGGITQSPKYLFRKEGQNVTLSCEQNLNHDAMYWYRQDPGQGLRLIYYSQIVNDFQKGDIAEGYSVSREKKESFPLTVTSAQKNPTAFYLCASSLTSGFAGELFFGEGSRLTVL.

V and J are TRBV10-1 and TRBJ1-3; unclear D gene. V lost 6 bases and J lost 0, with 9 bases in between. The CDR3 contains 14 residues. The germline gives CDR1 WNHNN, CDR2 SYGVQD (reference sequence). This chain's CDR3 is CASSPGGSGNTIYF. The CDR3 DNA reads as TGCGCCAGCAGCCCCGGCGGCTCTGGAAACACCATATATTTT.

The chain has TRBV11-2 and TRBJ2-7, with a weak D call TRBD1 (7 bases). Germline lookup yields CDR1 SGHAT and CDR2 FQNNGV. Between the trimmed V and J ends, which lost 0 bases and 2 bases, there was a span of 20 bases. This CDR3 comprises 18 residues. CDR3 region: CASSLDRGVGTLTYEQYF. The CDR3 DNA reads TGTGCCAGCAGCTTAGACAGGGGGGTTGGGACACTAACCTACGAGCAGTACTTC.

V and J are TRBV30 and TRBJ1-2; D gene unclear. This CDR3 has 13 amino acids. V was clipped by 0 bases and J by 8 bases, with 13 bases between them. CDR1 and CDR2 (germline): GTSNPN, SVGIG (reference sequence). The CDR3 here is CAWSVGPAEGYTF. DNA of the CDR3: TGTGCCTGGAGTGTCGGGCCCGCGGAGGGCTACACCTTC.

V gene TRBV28 combines with J gene TRBJ1-2, with D possibly TRBD1 on 6 matching bases. The CDR3 consists of 14 residues. Germline CDR1 and CDR2: MDHEN and SYDVKM. Trimming pared 11 bases from V and 5 bases from J, leaving 21 bases between. As DNA, the CDR3 is TGTGCCGGAGGGACCGGGACACGAAGTTATGGCTACACCTTC. Protein sequence: CAGGTGTRSYGYTF.

The chain combines TRBV5-4 with TRBJ2-5; 14 positions match TRBD2. The ends lost 4 bases at V and 1 base at J; junction bases unmatched: 6. Germline V CDR1 and CDR2: SGHNT, YYREEE (reference sequence). The CDR3 covers 17 residues. The CDR3 is CASSEGTSGSLQETQYF. For the CDR3, the DNA is TGTGCCAGCAGCGAAGGGACTAGCGGGAGCCTCCAAGAGACCCAGTACTTC.

The V gene is TRBV13, the J gene TRBJ2-1; D might be TRBD2 (5 bases). Trimming took off 2 bases at V and 9 bases at J, with 11 bases between the two ends. The germline V gene encodes CDR1 PRHDT and CDR2 FYEKMQ (reference sequence). The CDR3 totals 13 residues. The CDR3: CASSLRGSGEQFF. The CDR3 DNA follows: TGTGCCAGCAGCTTAAGAGGGTCCGGTGAGCAGTTCTTC.

The rearrangement uses TRBV2 and TRBJ1-1; possible D gene TRBD1, 5 bases. From germline, CDR1 is SNHLY and CDR2 FYNNEI. This CDR3 has 13 residues. V was shortened by 1 base and J by 10 bases, with 13 bases between the two germline ends. The CDR3 here is CASSEVGGEGAFF. In DNA, the CDR3 is TGTGCCAGCAGTGAAGTCGGAGGGGAGGGAGCTTTCTTT.

The CDR3 nucleotides read TGTGCCAGCAGTTACGCCAAAACGGGGATCTCCTACGAGCAGTACTTC. As protein: CASSYAKTGISYEQYF. The chain recombines TRBV6-5 with TRBJ2-7; tentatively, D is TRBD2 (5 bases). The V gene's germline CDR1 is MNHEY and CDR2 SVGAGI. Between the trimmed V and J ends, which lost 2 bases and 0 bases, there was a span of 14 bases. The CDR3 sequence is 16 residues long.

This chain joins TRBV7-3 and TRBJ1-1; TRBD1 matches 7 bases. Germline V gene data show CDR1 as SGHTA and CDR2 as FQGTGA. The V segment lost 1 base and the J segment 1 base; nucleotides outside the gene matches: 12. The length of the CDR3 is 18 residues. CDR3 amino acids: CASSLKGGRTGSNTEAFF. The CDR3 DNA reads TGTGCCAGCAGCTTAAAGGGGGGCCGGACAGGATCGAACACTGAAGCTTTCTTT. Full variable domain (missing parts from reference TRBV7-3 and TRBJ1-1): GAGVSQTPSNKVTEKGKYVELRCDPISGHTALYWYRQSLGQGPEFLIYFQGTGAADDSGLPNDRFFAVRPEGSVSTLKIQRTERGDSAVYLCASSLKGGRTGSNTEAFFGQGTRLTVV.

The chain is built from TRBV5-1 and TRBJ1-4; maybe TRBD1 (5 bases). Germline V gene data show CDR1 as SGHRS and CDR2 as YFSETQ. The CDR3 runs to 16 residues. Trimming took 4 bases from V and 3 from J, leaving 16 bases between them. CDR3: CASSQGRIRANEKLFF. The CDR3 nucleotides are TGCGCCAGCAGCCAGGGACGGATAAGAGCTAATGAAAAACTGTTTTTT.

This clone came up a few times. The gene calls are TRBV5-1 and TRBJ1-3; no definite D call. The germline CDR1 and CDR2 sequences are SGHRS and YFSETQ. The CDR3 is 16 residues long. Trimming cost V 3 bases and J 1 base, with 14 bases left between them. CDR3 in DNA: TGCGCCAGCAGCTCGGGGTATGGAGAATCTGGAAACACCATATATTTT. The encoded protein is CASSSGYGESGNTIYF. Filled out from reference TRBV5-1 and TRBJ1-3, the complete variable domain reads KAGVTQTPRYLIKTRGQQVTLSCSPISGHRSVSWYQQTPGQGLQFLFEYFSETQRNKGNFPGRFSGRQFSNSRSEMNVSTLELGDSALYLCASSSGYGESGNTIYFGEGSWLTVV.

V usage is TRBV19 and J usage is TRBJ2-3; 9 bases are a match to TRBD1. The germline V gene has CDR1 LNHDA and CDR2 SQIVND (reference sequence). Trimming removed 3 bases from V and 4 bases from J; junction bases left unmatched: 8. This CDR3 spans 16 amino acids. CDR3 sequence: CASSIKGTGFADTQYF. CDR3 nucleotides: TGTGCCAGTAGTATTAAAGGGACAGGGTTCGCAGATACGCAGTATTTT.

The V call is TRBV11-2, the J call TRBJ1-1; D is unclear. The CDR3 has 12 residues. Looked up from germline, CDR1 is SGHAT and CDR2 is FQNNGV. V was clipped by 7 bases and J by 6 bases, with 12 bases between them. CDR3 amino acids: CASTKLEAEAFF. The CDR3 DNA follows: TGTGCCAGCACAAAACTGGAGGCTGAAGCTTTCTTT.

The V gene is TRBV29-1, the J gene TRBJ2-3; 7 bases align to TRBD2. There are 15 residues in the CDR3. V lost 5 bases to trimming and J lost 0 bases; unmatched junction nucleotides: 8. Germline CDR1 reads SQVTM; CDR2 reads ANQGSEA. The CDR3 coding sequence is TGCAGCGTTTTTGGTGGGAGGGGTAGCACAGATACGCAGTATTTT. Amino acid sequence: CSVFGGRGSTDTQYF.

This sequence joins TRBV5-1 and TRBJ1-2; D is perhaps TRBD1 (6 bases). V gave up 4 bases and J gave up 4 bases, with 14 bases separating them. Germline V lookup: CDR1 SGHRS, CDR2 YFSETQ. This CDR3 comprises 14 residues. This CDR3 is CASSVQGPVYGYTF. The CDR3 DNA reads as TGCGCCAGCAGCGTACAGGGTCCCGTCTATGGCTACACCTTC.

This chain links TRBV9 with TRBJ2-3, with D possibly TRBD2 on 5 matching bases. Trimming cost V 0 bases and J 3 bases, with 14 bases left between them. The CDR3 is 16 residues long. Germline assignment: CDR1 SGDLS and CDR2 YYNGEE. DNA for the CDR3: TGTGCCAGCAGCGTAGATCCACGAAGAGGGACAGATACGCAGTATTTT. Translation: CASSVDPRRGTDTQYF.

The J gene is TRBJ1-2, the V gene TRBV5-1; D remains ambiguous. Per germline, CDR1 SGHRS and CDR2 YFSETQ. The CDR3 runs to 14 residues. V lost 0 bases to trimming and J lost 12 bases, with 18 bases between them. In DNA form, the CDR3 reads TGCGCCAGCAGCTTGGGACCGGGTGAGGGCCTGAACACCTTC. Protein: CASSLGPGEGLNTF.

V usage is TRBV28 and J usage is TRBJ1-3; D may be TRBD1 (5 bases). Trimming pared 1 base from V and 0 bases from J, leaving 7 bases between. This CDR3 spans 15 amino acids. Germline loops: CDR1 MDHEN, CDR2 SYDVKM. CDR3 protein: CASSLSGASGNTIYF. The CDR3 coding sequence is TGTGCCAGCAGTTTATCCGGGGCCTCTGGAAACACCATATATTTT.

The V and J genes are TRBV6-5 and TRBJ2-3, with D perhaps matching TRBD2 (6 bases). This CDR3 comprises 16 residues. Trimming took 2 bases from V and 3 from J, leaving 15 bases between them. Looked up from germline, CDR1 is MNHEY and CDR2 is SVGAGI. The CDR3 reads CASSYRLVVRTDTQYF. The CDR3 DNA reads TGTGCCAGCAGTTACCGACTAGTCGTCAGGACAGATACGCAGTATTTT.